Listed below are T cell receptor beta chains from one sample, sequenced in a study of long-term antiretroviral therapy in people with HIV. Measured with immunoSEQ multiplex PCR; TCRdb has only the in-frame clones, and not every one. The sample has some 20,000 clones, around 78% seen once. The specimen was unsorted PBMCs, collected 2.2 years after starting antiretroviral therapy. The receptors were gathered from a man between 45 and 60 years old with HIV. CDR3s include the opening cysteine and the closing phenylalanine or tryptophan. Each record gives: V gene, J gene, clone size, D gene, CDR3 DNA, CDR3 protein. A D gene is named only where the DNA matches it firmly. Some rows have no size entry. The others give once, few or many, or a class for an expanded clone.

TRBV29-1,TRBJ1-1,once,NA,TGCAGCGTTGAAGCGGGGTGGGGAATGAACACTGAAGCTTTCTTT,CSVEAGWGMNTEAFF
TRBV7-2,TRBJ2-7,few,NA,TGTGCCAGCAGCACAGTGCAGGGGCACGAGCAGTACTTC,CASSTVQGHEQYF
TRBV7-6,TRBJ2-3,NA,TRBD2,TGTGCCAGCAGCTTGGGGCGGGGGGGAGGCACAGATACGCAGTATTTT,CASSLGRGGGTDTQYF
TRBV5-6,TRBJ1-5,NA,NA,TGTGCCAGCAGCTTGGGGGTGGGGTCGGGCAATCAGCCCCAGCATTTT,CASSLGVGSGNQPQHF
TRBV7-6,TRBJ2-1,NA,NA,TGTGCCAGCAGCTTAGGAGCAGGGAGCTCCTACAATGAGCAGTTCTTC,CASSLGAGSSYNEQFF
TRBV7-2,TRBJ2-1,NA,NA,TGTGCCAGCAGCTTAGTATCAGATCCTCAGTTCTTC,CASSLVSDPQFF
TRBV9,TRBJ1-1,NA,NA,TGTGCCAGCAGCCCCCACTTGGTCGCAGAGAGGGACACTGAAGCTTTCTTT,CASSPHLVAERDTEAFF
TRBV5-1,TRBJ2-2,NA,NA,TGCGCCAGCAGTCCTCCGCTGGGAACCGGGGAGCTGTTTTTT,CASSPPLGTGELFF
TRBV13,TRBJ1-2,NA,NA,TGTGCCAGCAGCTCCGAGGGCAGGAACTATGGCTACACCTTC,CASSSEGRNYGYTF
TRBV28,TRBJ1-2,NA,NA,TGTGCCAGCAGCTTGGGGACCTCCTTGTATGGCTACACCTTC,CASSLGTSLYGYTF
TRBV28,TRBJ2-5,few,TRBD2,TGTGCCAGCAGCCTTAGCGGGCCCCCGGAGACCCAGTACTTC,CASSLSGPPETQYF
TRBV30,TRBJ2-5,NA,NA,TGTGCCATTTCACACAGGGAGGGCGAGACCCAGTACTTC,CAISHREGETQYF
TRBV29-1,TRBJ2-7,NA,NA,TGCAGCGTTGAAGATCCGAACAGGGAGGACTACGAGCAGTACTTC,CSVEDPNREDYEQYF
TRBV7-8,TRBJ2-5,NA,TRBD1,TGTGCCAGCAGCCTGATGGACAGGGGAGAGACCCAGTACTTC,CASSLMDRGETQYF
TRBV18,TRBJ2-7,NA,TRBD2,TGTGCCAGCTCACCAGGGGGTAGCGGGTACTACGAGCAGTACTTC,CASSPGGSGYYEQYF
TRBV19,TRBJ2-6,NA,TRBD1,TGTGCCAGTAGCCCAGGGGGCTCTGGGGCCAACGTCCTGACTTTC,CASSPGGSGANVLTF
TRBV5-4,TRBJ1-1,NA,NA,TGTGCCAGCACCAAAGGCGCCGGCCAATGGACAGTCATGAACACTGAAGCTTTCTTT,CASTKGAGQWTVMNTEAFF
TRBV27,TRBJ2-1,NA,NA,TGTGCCAGCAGTTTATCCGAGGGGGAAAAGGGCAATGAGCAGTTCTTC,CASSLSEGEKGNEQFF
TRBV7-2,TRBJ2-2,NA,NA,TGTGCCAGCAGCTTAAGCAGGGCTAACACCGGGGAGCTGTTTTTT,CASSLSRANTGELFF
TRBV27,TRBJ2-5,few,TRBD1,TGTGCCAGCAGTTTTTGGGGACAGGCCCTCGGGACCCAGTACTTC,CASSFWGQALGTQYF
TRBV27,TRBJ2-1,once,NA,TGTGCCAGCAGTTTGGGCGGGACTTTAGGGTACAATGAGCAGTTCTTC,CASSLGGTLGYNEQFF
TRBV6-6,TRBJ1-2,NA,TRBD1,TGTGCCAGCAGTCCTGGGGGGGCCAGGGGGGGCTACACCTTC,CASSPGGARGGYTF
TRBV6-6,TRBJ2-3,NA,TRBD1,TGTGCCAGCAGTTACCCCTTGATGACAGGGTCAGATACGCAGTATTTT,CASSYPLMTGSDTQYF
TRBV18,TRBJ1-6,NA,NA,TGTGCCAGCTCACCCAGGACAGCCGATAATTCACCCCTCCACTTT,CASSPRTADNSPLHF
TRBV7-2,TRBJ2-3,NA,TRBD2,TGTGCCAGCAGCTTGATAGCGGGGGCCAGGGATACGCAGTATTTT,CASSLIAGARDTQYF
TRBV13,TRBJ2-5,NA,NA,TGTGCCAGCAGCATGGGACTTTTGGAGACCCAGTACTTC,CASSMGLLETQYF
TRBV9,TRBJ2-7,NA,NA,TGTGCCAGCAGCGTAGAAGGAGCGTTGGACGAGCAGTACTTC,CASSVEGALDEQYF
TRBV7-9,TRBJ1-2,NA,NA,TGTGCCAGCAGCCATAGCGTCCAGGGATCCTATGGCTACACCTTC,CASSHSVQGSYGYTF
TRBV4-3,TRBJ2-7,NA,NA,TGCGCCAGCAGCCAAACTACGGTGTCGTCCTACGAGCAGTACTTC,CASSQTTVSSYEQYF
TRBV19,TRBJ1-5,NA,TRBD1,TGTGCCAGTAGTAGGGGGACAGGAGATCAGCCCCAGCATTTT,CASSRGTGDQPQHF
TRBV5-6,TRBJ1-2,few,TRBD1,TGTGCCAGCAGCCCGGGACAGGGGGCGCATGGCTACACCTTC,CASSPGQGAHGYTF
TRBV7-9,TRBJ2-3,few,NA,TGTGCCAGCAGCCCCATCCGGTTGGACCCTAGCACAGATACGCAGTATTTT,CASSPIRLDPSTDTQYF
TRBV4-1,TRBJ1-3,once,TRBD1,TGCGCCAGCAGCCAAGAGACAGGGCCGGGAAACACCATATATTTT,CASSQETGPGNTIYF
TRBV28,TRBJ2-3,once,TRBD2,TGTGCCAGCAGCCCCGGGGCAGCGGGGGCCTACCACACAGATACGCAGTATTTT,CASSPGAAGAYHTDTQYF
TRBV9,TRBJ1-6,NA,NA,TGTGCCAGCAGCGTAGAGGCAGGGGCGCGGTCACCCCTCCACTTT,CASSVEAGARSPLHF
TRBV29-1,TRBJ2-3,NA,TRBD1,TGCAGCGGTGACAGGGCACAGCGTAACACAGATACGCAGTATTTT,CSGDRAQRNTDTQYF
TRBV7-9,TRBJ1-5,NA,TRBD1,TGTGCCAGCAGCTCGGGGACAGGAGATAGCAATCAGCCCCAGCATTTT,CASSSGTGDSNQPQHF
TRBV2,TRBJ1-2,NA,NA,TGTGCCAGCATCTCAGAAGGGGGCTATGGCTACACCTTC,CASISEGGYGYTF
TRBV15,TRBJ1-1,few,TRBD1,TGTGCCACCAGCAGAGAGTCGGCAGGGGGGTGGACTGAAGCTTTCTTT,CATSRESAGGWTEAFF
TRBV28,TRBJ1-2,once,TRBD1,TGTGCCAGCAGTAAGACCCCGGGACAGGGTAGCTATGGCTACACCTTC,CASSKTPGQGSYGYTF
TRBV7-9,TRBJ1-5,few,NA,TGTGCCAGCAGCTTACGGTGGGATCAGCCCCAGCATTTT,CASSLRWDQPQHF
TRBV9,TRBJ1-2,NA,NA,TGTGCCAGCAGCGAGGACGGCTATGGCTACACCTTC,CASSEDGYGYTF
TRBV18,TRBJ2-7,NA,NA,TGTGCCAGCTCACCAGACGACAGTCCCGGCTCCTACGAGCAGTACTTC,CASSPDDSPGSYEQYF
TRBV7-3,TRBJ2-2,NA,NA,TGTGCCAGCAGCTTACAGGGCCCCACCGGGGAGCTGTTTTTT,CASSLQGPTGELFF
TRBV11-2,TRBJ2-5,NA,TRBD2,TGTGCCAGCAGCTCCCAACGACTAGCCGAGACCCAGTACTTC,CASSSQRLAETQYF
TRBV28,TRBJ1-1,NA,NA,TGTGCCAGCAGCCTAAATCTGAACACTGAAGCTTTCTTT,CASSLNLNTEAFF
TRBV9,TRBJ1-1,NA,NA,TGTGCCAGCAGCGTAGCGGGGGCTACTGAAGCTTTCTTT,CASSVAGATEAFF
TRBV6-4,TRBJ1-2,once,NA,TGTGCCAGCAGTGACTCGGGTAAGGCCTATGGCTACACCTTC,CASSDSGKAYGYTF